This T cell receptor (beta chain) was sequenced during a study of metastatic and nonmetastatic thyroid tumors. Study summary: Samples came from malignant and benign thyroid patients, and repertoires were compared across blood and tumor or nodule tissue.

This clone ranks as large. Its antigen is not identified. Each patient went into thyroid surgery without having received any treatment. Study-wide results and caveats: The reported finding was significantly higher TCR beta diversity in malignant thyroid tumors relative to benign nodules, in blood and tumor.

V trimming: 3 bases; J trimming: 10 bases; junction bases outside the gene matches: 7. The CDR3 spans 13 residues. Germline CDR1 reads DFQATT; CDR2 reads SNEGSKA (reference sequence). TCRdb recomputed clones from the PCR reads via MiXCR. The sample holds about 5,500 clones, 37% seen once. This clonotype was sampled from a male donor with papillary thyroid cancer or a benign thyroid nodule (not recorded which). Some clones in this sample may be carry-over from other donors' samples. The V and J genes are TRBV20-1 and TRBJ2-1; TRBD2 agrees at 9 bases. Sequencing was performed on tumor tissue. CDR3 sequence (DNA): TGCAGTGCTAGCGGCGGGGGGGTCGGGGAGCAGTTCTTC. It specifies CSASGGGVGEQFF.